This T cell receptor (beta chain) was observed in a study of neurological immune-mediated disorders. General study results and limits: No sharing of CDR3 amino acid sequences was observed among expanded clones across subjects, suggesting private repertoires in all groups.

cDNA was made by 5'RACE with 10-nucleotide random UMIs. MiXCR, run by TCRdb on the 5' RACE reads, gives a single entry per CDR3 protein. Of tens of thousands of distinct CDR3 sequences in the sample, about a tenth were seen once. The J segment lost 1 base and the V segment lost 5 bases, leaving 9 bases of the junction unmatched. Per the germline V gene, CDR1 is DFQATT and CDR2 is SNEGSKA (reference sequence). The CDR3 runs 16 residues. This clonotype occurred a few times. Its matching antigen is unknown. Source material was 2 million unsorted PBMCs, stored at -80 °C in RNAlater. V gene TRBV20-1 combines with J gene TRBJ2-1, with TRBD2 identical over 9 bases. The clonotype comes from a man aged 35 to 55 in good health. The sample comprised PBMCs. CDR3 coding DNA: TGCAGTGCTCAACGGTCTAGCGGGACTTCCTACAATGAGCAGTTCTTC. Protein sequence: CSAQRSSGTSYNEQFF.